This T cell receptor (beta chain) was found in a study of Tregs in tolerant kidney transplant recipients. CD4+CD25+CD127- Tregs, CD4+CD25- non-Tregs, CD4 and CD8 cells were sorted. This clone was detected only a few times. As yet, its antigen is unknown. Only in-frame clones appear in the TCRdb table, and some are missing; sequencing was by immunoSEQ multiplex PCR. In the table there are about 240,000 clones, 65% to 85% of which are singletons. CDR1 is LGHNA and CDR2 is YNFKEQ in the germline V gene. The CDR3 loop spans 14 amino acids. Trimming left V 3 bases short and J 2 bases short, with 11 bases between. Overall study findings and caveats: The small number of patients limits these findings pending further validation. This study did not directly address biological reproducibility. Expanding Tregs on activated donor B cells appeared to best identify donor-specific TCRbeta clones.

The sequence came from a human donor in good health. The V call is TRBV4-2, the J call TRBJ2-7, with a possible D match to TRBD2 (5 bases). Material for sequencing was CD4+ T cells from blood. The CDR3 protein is CASSQSGLTYEQYF. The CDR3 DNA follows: TGTGCCAGCAGCCAGAGCGGCCTCACCTACGAGCAGTACTTC.